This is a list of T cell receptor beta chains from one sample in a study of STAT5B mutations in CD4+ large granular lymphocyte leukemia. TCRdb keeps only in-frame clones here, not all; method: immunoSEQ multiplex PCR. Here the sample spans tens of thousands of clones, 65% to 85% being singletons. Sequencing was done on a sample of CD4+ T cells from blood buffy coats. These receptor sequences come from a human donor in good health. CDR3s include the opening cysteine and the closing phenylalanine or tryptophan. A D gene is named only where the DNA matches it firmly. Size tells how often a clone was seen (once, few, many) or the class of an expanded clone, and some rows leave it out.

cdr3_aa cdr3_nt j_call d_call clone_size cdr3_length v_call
CASSYRGRNGYTF TGTGCCAGCAGTTACAGGGGGCGGAATGGCTACACCTTC TRBJ1-2 TRBD1 NA 13 TRBV28
CASSVEGGEGTIYF TGTGCCAGCAGCGTAGAGGGGGGAGAAGGCACCATATATTTT TRBJ1-3 NA NA 14 TRBV9
CASSLGGTSTDTQYF TGTGCCAGCAGCTTAGGCGGGACTAGCACAGATACGCAGTATTTT TRBJ2-3 NA NA 15 TRBV7-7
CASSLEGVETEAFF TGCGCCAGCAGCTTGGAAGGGGTTGAGACTGAAGCTTTCTTT TRBJ1-1 NA NA 14 TRBV5-1
CASSWTGLNQPQHF TGTGCCAGCAGTTGGACAGGCCTCAATCAGCCCCAGCATTTT TRBJ1-5 TRBD1 few 14 TRBV27
CASSFGLNQPQHF TGTGCCAGCAGCTTTGGACTTAATCAGCCCCAGCATTTT TRBJ1-5 NA NA 13 TRBV5-8
CASSPGTSRSYEQYF TGTGCCAGCTCACCGGGGACTAGCCGTTCCTACGAGCAGTACTTC TRBJ2-7 TRBD2 NA 15 TRBV18
CTSSQGLANTGELFF TGCACCAGCAGCCAAGGACTAGCAAACACCGGGGAGCTGTTTTTT TRBJ2-2 NA NA 15 TRBV1
CASTTAQVEPQHF TGTGCCAGCACCACGGCGCAGGTTGAACCCCAGCATTTT TRBJ1-5 NA NA 13 TRBV6-5
CASSMGRQSSYEQYF TGCGCCAGCAGCATGGGACGCCAAAGCTCCTACGAGCAGTACTTC TRBJ2-7 NA NA 15 TRBV5-1
CASSYQGLADNEQFF TGTGCCAGCAGTTATCAGGGACTAGCGGACAATGAGCAGTTCTTC TRBJ2-1 TRBD2 NA 15 TRBV6-5
CASSPDRDTGELFF TGCGCCAGCAGCCCCGACAGGGACACCGGGGAGCTGTTTTTT TRBJ2-2 TRBD1 NA 14 TRBV5-1
CASSYLGAEETQYF TGTGCCAGCAGTTACCTGGGGGCAGAGGAGACCCAGTACTTC TRBJ2-5 NA NA 14 TRBV6-6
CATDRGYGYTF TGTGCCACGGACAGGGGCTATGGCTACACCTTC TRBJ1-2 TRBD1 NA 11 TRBV30
CASSRREPDTEAFF TGTGCCAGTAGTAGGAGGGAACCTGACACTGAAGCTTTCTTT TRBJ1-1 NA NA 14 TRBV19
CASSIGVVGTGELFF TGTGCCAGTAGTATCGGGGTAGTAGGAACCGGGGAGCTGTTTTTT TRBJ2-2 NA NA 15 TRBV19
CSVEFLYSYNEQFF TGCAGCGTTGAATTTCTATACTCCTACAATGAGCAGTTCTTC TRBJ2-1 NA NA 14 TRBV29-1
CATSRVGRGDYGYTF TGTGCCACCAGCAGAGTTGGCAGGGGGGACTATGGCTACACCTTC TRBJ1-2 TRBD1 NA 15 TRBV15
CASSWGDRGNTEAFF TGTGCCAGCAGTTGGGGGGACAGAGGGAACACTGAAGCTTTCTTT TRBJ1-1 TRBD1 NA 15 TRBV27
CASSLRTSGQETQYF TGTGCCAGCAGCTTGCGAACTAGCGGGCAAGAGACCCAGTACTTC TRBJ2-5 TRBD2 NA 15 TRBV5-5
CASSLEVVKETQYF TGTGCCAGCAGCTTAGAAGTAGTTAAGGAGACCCAGTACTTC TRBJ2-5 NA NA 14 TRBV11-2
CASSENLATGLFFGYTF TGTGCCAGCAGCGAAAATCTGGCGACAGGACTCTTCTTTGGCTACACCTTC TRBJ1-2 NA NA 17 TRBV7-3
CASSYTRTRPTEQYF TGTGCCAGCAGTTACACCAGGACTAGACCTACGGAGCAGTACTTC TRBJ2-7 TRBD2 NA 15 TRBV6-5
CAISEREGYGYTF TGTGCCATCAGTGAGCGGGAGGGCTATGGCTACACCTTC TRBJ1-2 NA NA 13 TRBV10-3
CSVSLSSYNEQFF TGCAGCGTTAGCCTGAGCTCCTACAATGAGCAGTTCTTC TRBJ2-1 NA NA 13 TRBV29-1
CASSTVHNEKLFF TGTGCCAGCAGCACCGTCCATAATGAAAAACTGTTTTTT TRBJ1-4 NA once 13 TRBV6-1
CASSLGTQAGQYF TGTGCCAGCAGTTTAGGGACTCAGGCCGGGCAGTACTTC TRBJ2-7 NA NA 13 TRBV6-5
CASSLEAFDSYNSPLHF TGTGCCAGCAGCTTGGAGGCCTTCGACAGCTATAATTCACCCCTCCACTTT TRBJ1-6 NA few 17 TRBV5-6
CASSDLRTGDEQFF TGTGCCAGCAGCGATCTCAGGACAGGGGATGAGCAGTTCTTC TRBJ2-1 TRBD1 NA 14 TRBV7-3
CASSHPTEREESGQFF TGCGCCAGCAGTCACCCCACGGAGCGGGAGGAAAGTGGGCAGTTCTTC TRBJ2-1 TRBD2 NA 16 TRBV23-1
CASSLADGYNEQFF TGTGCCAGCAGCTTAGCCGACGGCTACAATGAGCAGTTCTTC TRBJ2-1 NA NA 14 TRBV7-2
CASSVSGRESTDTQYF TGTGCCAGCAGCGTAAGCGGGCGGGAGAGCACAGATACGCAGTATTTT TRBJ2-3 TRBD2 NA 16 TRBV9
CASSWAGATNEKLFF TGTGCCAGCAGCTGGGCAGGTGCAACTAATGAAAAACTGTTTTTT TRBJ1-4 NA NA 15 TRBV7-2
CASSNRASGRANTGELFF TGTGCCAGCAGCAATAGGGCTAGCGGGAGGGCGAACACCGGGGAGCTGTTTTTT TRBJ2-2 NA NA 18 TRBV21-1
CAISGTVTDTQYF TGTGCCATCAGTGGAACGGTCACAGATACGCAGTATTTT TRBJ2-3 NA NA 13 TRBV10-3
CASSGAGRSTYEQYF TGTGCCAGCAGTGGAGCGGGCAGGAGTACCTACGAGCAGTACTTC TRBJ2-7 NA few 15 TRBV2
CASSLSGFGGTDTQYF TGTGCCAGCAGCTTAAGTGGGTTCGGGGGCACAGATACGCAGTATTTT TRBJ2-3 NA NA 16 TRBV7-6
CASSLDPYNEQFF TGCGCCAGCAGTCTAGACCCTTACAATGAGCAGTTCTTC TRBJ2-1 NA NA 13 TRBV4-1
CASREQTNTEAFF TGTGCCAGCAGGGAACAGACGAACACTGAAGCTTTCTTT TRBJ1-1 NA NA 13 TRBV6-1
CASSPRPLYGYTF TGTGCCAGCTCACCCCGACCGCTCTATGGCTACACCTTC TRBJ1-2 NA few 13 TRBV18
CAISVGRPSGANVLTF TGTGCCATCAGTGTGGGACGACCCTCTGGGGCCAACGTCCTGACTTTC TRBJ2-6 NA NA 16 TRBV10-3
CASSGTGERADTQYF TGTGCCAGCAGTGGGACAGGGGAAAGGGCAGATACGCAGTATTTT TRBJ2-3 TRBD1 NA 15 TRBV2
CASGLERGDYTGELFF TGTGCTAGTGGTTTGGAGCGGGGGGACTACACCGGGGAGCTGTTTTTT TRBJ2-2 TRBD2 NA 16 TRBV12-5
CAWSVGGLDQPQHF TGTGCCTGGAGTGTAGGGGGGCTAGATCAGCCCCAGCATTTT TRBJ1-5 NA NA 14 TRBV30
CASSPILRGGYTF TGTGCCAGCAGTCCGATCCTTCGAGGGGGCTACACCTTC TRBJ1-2 NA NA 13 TRBV27
CASPGSFYEQYF TGTGCCAGCCCAGGGAGTTTCTACGAGCAGTACTTC TRBJ2-7 NA NA 12 TRBV18
CASSITWGASPYNEQFF TGTGCCAGTAGTATAACTTGGGGGGCGAGCCCCTACAATGAGCAGTTCTTC TRBJ2-1 NA few 17 TRBV19
CASSLMATYNEQFF TGTGCCAGCAGCTTAATGGCTACCTACAATGAGCAGTTCTTC TRBJ2-1 NA NA 14 TRBV7-9
CAWTPGQGIPTQYF TGTGCCTGGACACCGGGACAGGGGATCCCTACGCAGTATTTT TRBJ2-3 TRBD1 NA 14 TRBV30
CASSSVAGAGRTQYF TGTGCCAGCAGCAGCGTAGCGGGAGCAGGGAGGACCCAGTACTTC TRBJ2-5 TRBD2 NA 15 TRBV7-7
CASSRPGQGGTDTQYF TGTGCCAGCAGTAGACCGGGACAGGGAGGGACAGATACGCAGTATTTT TRBJ2-3 TRBD1 NA 16 TRBV2
CASSLGDGPNYGYTF TGTGCCAGCAGCTTAGGGGACGGCCCTAACTATGGCTACACCTTC TRBJ1-2 NA NA 15 TRBV7-6
CASSFGRWGGGNEKLFF TGTGCCAGCAGCTTCGGAAGGTGGGGCGGGGGTAATGAAAAACTGTTTTTT TRBJ1-4 NA NA 17 TRBV11-3